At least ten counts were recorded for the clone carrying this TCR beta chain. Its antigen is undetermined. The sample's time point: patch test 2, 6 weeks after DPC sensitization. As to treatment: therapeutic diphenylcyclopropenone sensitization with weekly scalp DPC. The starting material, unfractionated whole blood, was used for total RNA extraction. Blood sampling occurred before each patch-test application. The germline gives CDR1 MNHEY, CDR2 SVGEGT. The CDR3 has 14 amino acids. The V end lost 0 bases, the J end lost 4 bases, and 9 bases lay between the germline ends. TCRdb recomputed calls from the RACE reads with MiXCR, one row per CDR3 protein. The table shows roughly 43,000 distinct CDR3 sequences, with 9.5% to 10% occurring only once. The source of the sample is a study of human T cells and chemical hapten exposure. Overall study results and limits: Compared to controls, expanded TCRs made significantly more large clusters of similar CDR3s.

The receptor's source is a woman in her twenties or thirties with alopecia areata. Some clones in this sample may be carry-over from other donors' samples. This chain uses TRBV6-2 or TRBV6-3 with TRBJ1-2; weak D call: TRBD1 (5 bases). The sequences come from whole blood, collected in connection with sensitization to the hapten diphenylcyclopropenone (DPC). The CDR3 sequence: CASSYSTGAYGYTF. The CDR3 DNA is TGTGCCAGCAGTTACTCGACCGGGGCCTATGGCTACACCTTC.